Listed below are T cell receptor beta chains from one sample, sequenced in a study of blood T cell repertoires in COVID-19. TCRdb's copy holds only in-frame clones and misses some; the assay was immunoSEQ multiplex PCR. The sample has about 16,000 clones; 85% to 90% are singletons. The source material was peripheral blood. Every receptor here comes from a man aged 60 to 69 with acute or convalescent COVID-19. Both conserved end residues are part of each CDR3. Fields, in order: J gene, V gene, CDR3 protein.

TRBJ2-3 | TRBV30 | CAWRALIETQYF
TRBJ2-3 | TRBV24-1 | CATSGDRVDTQYF
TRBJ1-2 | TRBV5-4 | CASSWGDDRGGYTF
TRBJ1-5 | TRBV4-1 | CASSQDGQYNQPQHF
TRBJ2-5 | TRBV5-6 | CASSLGSTEETQYF
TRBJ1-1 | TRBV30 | CAWSAPRGEAFF
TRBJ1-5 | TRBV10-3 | CAISESGTGGNQPQHF
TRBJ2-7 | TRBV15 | CATSTSSSYEQYF
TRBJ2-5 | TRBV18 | CASSPPTGLETQYF
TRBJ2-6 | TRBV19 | CASKETFSGANVLTF
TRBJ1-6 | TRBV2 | CASRGGGVNSPLHF
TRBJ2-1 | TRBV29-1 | CSVEEREVYNEQFF
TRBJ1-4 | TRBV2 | CASMTHEKLFF
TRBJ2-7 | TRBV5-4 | CASSFMTASYEQYF
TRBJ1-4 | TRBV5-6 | CASSLLTPRGNEKLFF
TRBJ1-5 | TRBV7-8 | CASSLWGTANQPQHF
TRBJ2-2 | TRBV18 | CASSLTSPSNTGELFF
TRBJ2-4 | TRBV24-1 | CATRGTGVGDIQYF
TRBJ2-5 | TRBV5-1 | CASRPPGQGKETQYF
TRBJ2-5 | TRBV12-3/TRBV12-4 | CASGSGNQETQYF
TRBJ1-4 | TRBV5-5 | CASSLGLNEKLFF
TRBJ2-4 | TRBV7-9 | CASSLAGLAKNIQYF
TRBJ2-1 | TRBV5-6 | CASSPLRGEQFF
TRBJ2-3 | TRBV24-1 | CATSDPTGADTQYF
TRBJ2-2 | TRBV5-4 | CASSLGQGVSAGELFF
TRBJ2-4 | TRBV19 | CASRTSGVQYF
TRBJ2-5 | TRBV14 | CASSPKTGTQETQYF
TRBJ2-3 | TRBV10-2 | CASLWSGGRADTQYF
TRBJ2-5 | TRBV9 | CASSPGVGSQYF
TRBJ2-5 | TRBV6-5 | CASSLDYQETQYF
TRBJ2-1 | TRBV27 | CASSVRRGYNEQFF
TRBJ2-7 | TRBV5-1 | CASSLSVPLPSEQYF
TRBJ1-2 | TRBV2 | CAITRLSAGYTF
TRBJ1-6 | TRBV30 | CAWNRDISSPLHF
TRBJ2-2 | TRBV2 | CASSENRGGTGELFF
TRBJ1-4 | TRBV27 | CASSSQGRTNEKLFF
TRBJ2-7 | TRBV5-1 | CASSFEAGSGIYEQYF
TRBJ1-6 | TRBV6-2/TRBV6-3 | CASSYLLGQGPSPLHF
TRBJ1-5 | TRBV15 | CATSRGSSNQPQHF
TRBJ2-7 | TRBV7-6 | CASSLRAGNTYEQYF
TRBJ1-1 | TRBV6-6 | CASSYAEGNTEAFF
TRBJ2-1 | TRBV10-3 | CAIESGGEDEQFF
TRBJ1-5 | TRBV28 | CASSLKGVVFQPQHF
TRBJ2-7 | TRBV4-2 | CASSHSPLRDLVEQYF
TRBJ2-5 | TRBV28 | CASSLTYSGTGQETQYF
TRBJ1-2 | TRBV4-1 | CASSQSGQGSTGYTF
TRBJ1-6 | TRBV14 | CASSQEQGWNSPLHF
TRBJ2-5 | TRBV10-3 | CAISGTSGGADETQYF
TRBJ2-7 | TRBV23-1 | CASSLKGSKVWTSGASYEQYF
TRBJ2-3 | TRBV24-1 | CATSDLIPAGKTGQSTDTQYF
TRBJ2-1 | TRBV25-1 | CASSSGGGSANNEQFF
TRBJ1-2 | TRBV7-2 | CASSRGGTGVEANYGYTF
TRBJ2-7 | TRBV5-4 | CASSRDWNRGYEQYF
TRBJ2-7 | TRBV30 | CAWSVGTGVVYEQYF